This T cell receptor beta chain originates from a study of T cell responses to AZD1222 COVID-19 vaccine. Across the whole study: Second-dose intervals near 4 or 12 weeks were combined.

CDR3 length: 15 residues. V was pared by 5 bases and J by 6 bases, with 7 bases of the junction left unmatched. Germline V gives CDR1 SGHTA, CDR2 FQGNSA. Notes on this clone: Antigen specificity is unknown.

Clones were sequenced by immunoSEQ multiplex PCR, and TCRdb holds only the in-frame ones, with some missing. Among 150,000 to 200,000 clones listed, 85% to 90% were seen once. Study-wide results and limits: Targets within unmutated variant regions were reportedly found for nearly half of spike-specific TCRs. Clonal diversity may have been underestimated in mostly white British donors. Repertoire sampling happened only post peak T cell response.

The sample was peripheral blood, taken on day 0 of AZD1222 vaccination. This receptor was obtained from an adult in good health. The chain joins TRBV7-2 to TRBJ2-2; 9 bases align to TRBD2. The CDR3 DNA reads as TGTGCCAGCAGCGGAGCGGCGGGAGGGTCCGGGGAGCTGTTTTTT. It specifies CASSGAAGGSGELFF.